This passage covers 10 T cell receptor beta chains from one sample sequenced in a study of T cell changes during pregnancy in multiple sclerosis. Some clones are missing from TCRdb's copy, which holds only in-frame ones; the method was immunoSEQ multiplex PCR. The sample lists approximately 100,000 clones; roughly 92% were seen once. Source: peripheral blood, taken after pregnancy. The receptors shown here come from a female donor with multiple sclerosis, enrolled in a pregnancy study.

The chain links TRBV10-3 to TRBJ2-7; D is unresolved. CDR1 and CDR2 (germline): ENHRY, SYGVKD. The CDR3 has 11 residues. The V end was cut by 11 bases, the J end by 5 bases, with 13 bases between. The CDR3 spells CAVQTVDEQYF. The CDR3 DNA sequence: TGTGCCGTACAGACGGTGGACGAGCAGTACTTC.

V usage is TRBV7-7 and J usage is TRBJ1-2; 8 nucleotides line up with TRBD1. Germline V CDR1 and CDR2: SSHAT, FNYEAQ (reference sequence). J was trimmed by 0 bases and V by 7 bases; bases with no gene match: 10. This CDR3 region has 16 residues. CDR3 DNA: TGTGCCAGCACCCCTAGCCGGACAGGGCCTAACTATGGCTACACCTTC. Translating it yields CASTPSRTGPNYGYTF.

The chain has TRBV4-3 and TRBJ1-1, with D possibly matching TRBD1 (5 bases). The V gene lost 6 bases and the J gene lost 1 base, with 12 bases spanning the gap. The CDR3 length is 14 residues. Germline values: CDR1 LGHNA, CDR2 YSLEER. CDR3 residues: CASSYLGGNTEAFF. CDR3 coding DNA: TGCGCCAGCAGTTACCTGGGGGGGAACACTGAAGCTTTCTTT.

This clone was seen only a few times. The J gene is TRBJ1-2, the V gene TRBV11-2; D unclear. The CDR3 contains 15 residues. Per the germline V gene, CDR1 is SGHAT and CDR2 is FQNNGV. Trimming removed 4 bases at V and 5 bases at J, with 17 bases between. The CDR3 sequence is CASSSQATRRYGYTF. CDR3 in DNA: TGTGCCAGCAGCTCCCAAGCTACACGGCGGTATGGCTACACCTTC.

V gene TRBV6-1 combines with J gene TRBJ2-5; 7 bases match TRBD1. The CDR3 totals 16 residues. Per the germline V gene, CDR1 is MNHNS and CDR2 is SASEGT. V dropped 0 bases and J dropped 5; count of bases not matched to a gene: 9. DNA for the CDR3: TGTGCCAGCAGTGAAGCCCCGACAGGGTGGGGGGAGACCCAGTACTTC. Amino acids: CASSEAPTGWGETQYF.

This chain uses TRBV29-1 with TRBJ1-3, with D tentatively TRBD1 (5 bases). V was cut by 7 bases and J by 0 bases, with 7 bases left in between. The germline V gene has CDR1 SQVTM and CDR2 ANQGSEA. The CDR3 consists of 12 residues. Here the CDR3 DNA reads TGCAGCGCGGGGGGCTCTGGAAACACCATATATTTT. This encodes CSAGGSGNTIYF.

The chain is built from TRBV7-8 and TRBJ2-7; 11 bases are shared with TRBD2. CDR1 is SGHVS and CDR2 is FQNEAQ in the germline V gene. This CDR3 contains 16 residues. Germline trimming cut 5 bases from V and 2 bases from J; bases unmatched to any gene: 8. CDR3 coding DNA: TGTGCCAGCAGCCCATTGTCGACTAGCGGGGCCTACGAGCAGTACTTC. This gives the protein CASSPLSTSGAYEQYF.

The rearrangement uses TRBV2 and TRBJ2-1; D unclear. This CDR3 comprises 13 residues. V shed 4 bases and J shed 14 bases, with 18 bases lying between them. Germline values: CDR1 SNHLY, CDR2 FYNNEI. The chain's CDR3 is CASSGSDRRGEFF. CDR3 nucleotides: TGTGCCAGCAGTGGTTCAGACCGCCGAGGAGAGTTCTTC.

This chain joins TRBV2 and TRBJ2-7; D is ambiguous. The germline gives CDR1 SNHLY, CDR2 FYNNEI. Trimming cost V 6 bases and J 5 bases, with 8 bases left between them. The CDR3 is made up of 11 amino acids. DNA of the CDR3: TGTGCCAGCAGGGGCTTCGACGAGCAGTACTTC. Translating it yields CASRGFDEQYF.

This sequence joins TRBV18 and TRBJ1-1; possible D gene TRBD1, 5 bases. This CDR3 is built from 17 residues. V dropped 2 bases and J dropped 0 bases, with 16 bases sitting between them. The germline V gene has CDR1 KGHSH and CDR2 LQKENI. CDR3 protein: CASSPSTAGSLNTEAFF. Here the CDR3 DNA reads TGTGCCAGCTCACCATCGACAGCCGGGTCCTTGAACACTGAAGCTTTCTTT.